This is a list of T cell receptor beta chains from one sample in a study of T cells in Graves' hyperthyroidism and ophthalmopathy. One entry per CDR3 protein, called by TCRdb with MiXCR from the multiplex PCR reads. This sample has 550,000 to 850,000 distinct CDR3 sequences, with roughly a sixth found just once. Sequenced material: blood. All receptors come from a woman between 45 and 65 years old with Graves' hyperthyroidism that later progressed to Graves' ophthalmopathy. Each CDR3 is given with its conserved first and last residue. A D gene is named only where the DNA matches it firmly. Size tells how often a clone was seen (once, few, many) or the class of an expanded clone, and some rows leave it out.

D gene	V gene	clone size	J gene	CDR3 protein	CDR3 DNA
NA	TRBV15	NA	TRBJ1-3	CATSRAYGTSGNTIYF	TGTGCCACCAGCAGAGCCTACGGGACATCTGGAAACACCATATATTTT
NA	TRBV7-2	few	TRBJ2-3	CASSLASQGRTDTQYF	TGTGCCAGCAGCTTAGCTTCGCAGGGGAGGACAGATACGCAGTATTTT
TRBD2	TRBV3-1	many	TRBJ2-1	CASSQDASGGGREQFF	TGTGCCAGCAGCCAAGATGCTAGCGGGGGGGGAAGGGAGCAGTTCTTC
NA	TRBV4-1	few	TRBJ1-2	CASSQDAGDYGYTF	TGCGCCAGCAGCCAAGATGCAGGGGACTATGGCTACACCTTC
NA	TRBV15	few	TRBJ2-5	CATSRSDRGRTGGETQYF	TGTGCCACCAGCAGATCCGACAGGGGAAGAACGGGAGGGGAGACCCAGTACTTC
TRBD2	TRBV20-1	many	TRBJ2-5	CSARDRGVETQYF	TGCAGTGCTAGAGACCGGGGGGTAGAGACCCAGTACTTC
TRBD2	TRBV20-1	many	TRBJ2-7	CSAGLAGGYEQYF	TGCAGTGCTGGACTAGCGGGGGGCTACGAGCAGTACTTC
NA	TRBV29-1	few	TRBJ1-5	CSVVVRSNQPQHF	TGCAGCGTAGTAGTAAGGAGCAATCAGCCCCAGCATTTT
TRBD1	TRBV7-8	many	TRBJ2-1	CASSPGTGNYNVQFF	TGTGCCAGCAGCCCCGGGACAGGGAACTACAATGTGCAGTTCTTC
TRBD2	TRBV7-2	NA	TRBJ2-5	CASNLGLAGGPETQYF	TGTGCCAGCAACTTAGGGCTAGCGGGGGGGCCAGAGACCCAGTACTTC
TRBD2	TRBV29-1	NA	TRBJ2-1	CSVEELAGGRYNEQFF	TGCAGCGTTGAAGAACTAGCGGGGGGGAGGTACAATGAGCAGTTCTTC
NA	TRBV6-5	NA	TRBJ1-5	CASSYFGRSNQPQHF	TGTGCCAGCAGTTACTTCGGGAGGAGCAATCAGCCCCAGCATTTT
NA	TRBV5-5	many	TRBJ2-7	CASSLVSASATYEQYF	TGTGCCAGCAGCTTGGTGTCGGCTAGCGCAACCTACGAGCAGTACTTC
TRBD1	TRBV30	many	TRBJ1-2	CAWAGTDFYGYTF	TGTGCCTGGGCGGGGACAGATTTCTATGGCTACACCTTC
TRBD2	TRBV6-2/TRBV6-3	NA	TRBJ2-2	CASSERGGLAGELFF	TGTGCCAGCTCTGAGCGGGGGGGCCTCGCCGGGGAGCTGTTTTTT
TRBD2	TRBV20-1	NA	TRBJ2-2	CSARTSPLNTGELFF	TGCAGTGCCAGGACTAGCCCCTTAAACACCGGGGAGCTGTTTTTT
TRBD1	TRBV2	few	TRBJ2-3	CAIRGDRGRNTQYF	TGTGCCATCAGGGGGGACAGGGGGCGAAATACGCAGTATTTT
NA	TRBV29-1	many	TRBJ2-5	CSLSTQGGETQYF	TGCAGCTTGTCGACACAGGGCGGAGAGACCCAGTACTTC
NA	TRBV18	NA	TRBJ1-3	CASSPRGPQTEGSTIYF	TGTGCCAGCTCACCACGGGGGCCACAGACAGAGGGAAGCACCATATATTTT
TRBD2	TRBV6-9	NA	TRBJ2-3	CASSYPGTSGGADTQYF	TGTGCCAGCAGTTACCCCGGGACTAGCGGGGGAGCAGATACGCAGTATTTT
NA	TRBV6-1	many	TRBJ2-3	CASSWGREADTQYF	TGTGCCAGCAGTTGGGGAAGAGAAGCAGATACGCAGTATTTT
TRBD1	TRBV27	NA	TRBJ1-2	CASRATGGDYGYTF	TGTGCCAGCAGAGCAACAGGGGGCGACTATGGCTACACCTTC
TRBD1	TRBV4-1	few	TRBJ1-2	CASSLRDAGQGDYGYTF	TGCGCCAGCAGCTTACGCGATGCGGGACAGGGGGATTATGGCTACACCTTC
NA	TRBV30	many	TRBJ1-2	CAWSVITGREGGYTF	TGTGCCTGGAGTGTGATTACAGGGCGGGAAGGTGGCTACACCTTC
NA	TRBV20-1	many	TRBJ1-1	CSARTGKKNTEAFF	TGCAGTGCTAGGACTGGGAAGAAGAACACTGAAGCTTTCTTT
NA	TRBV11-2	many	TRBJ2-1	CASSLGSRREQFF	TGTGCCAGCAGCTTAGGTAGCAGAAGGGAGCAGTTCTTC
NA	TRBV20-1	many	TRBJ2-1	CSARPRDNYNEQFF	TGCAGTGCTAGACCCCGGGACAACTACAATGAGCAGTTCTTC
NA	TRBV11-2	many	TRBJ2-3	CASSLVLGPDTQYF	TGTGCCAGCAGCTTAGTTCTGGGCCCAGATACGCAGTATTTT
NA	TRBV19	NA	TRBJ1-3	CASSTTMDPGNTIYF	TGTGCCAGTAGTACCACAATGGACCCAGGAAACACCATATATTTT
NA	TRBV20-1	NA	TRBJ1-6	CSARGPRGSPLHF	TGCAGTGCTAGAGGCCCAAGGGGGTCACCCCTCCACTTT
NA	TRBV24-1	NA	TRBJ1-5	CATSDMGDQPQHF	TGTGCCACCAGTGATATGGGGGATCAGCCCCAGCATTTT
NA	TRBV19	NA	TRBJ1-1	CASSIGDVMNTEAFF	TGTGCCAGTAGTATCGGGGATGTCATGAACACTGAAGCTTTCTTT
TRBD2	TRBV29-1	few	TRBJ2-1	CSVVGLAAKNSYNEQFF	TGCAGCGTTGTGGGACTAGCCGCAAAAAACTCCTACAATGAGCAGTTCTTC
NA	TRBV7-3	few	TRBJ2-1	CASSFLGRNEQFF	TGTGCCAGCAGCTTTCTGGGGAGGAATGAGCAGTTCTTC
NA	TRBV7-9	few	TRBJ1-2	CASNPGLNYGYTF	TGTGCCAGCAACCCGGGACTAAACTATGGCTACACCTTC
TRBD2	TRBV10-3	NA	TRBJ2-5	CAISESGLAGEGKTQYF	TGTGCCATCAGTGAGTCTGGGCTAGCGGGGGAGGGGAAGACCCAGTACTTC
NA	TRBV6-2/TRBV6-3	many	TRBJ2-3	CASSYPPSRSTDTQYF	TGTGCCAGCAGTTACCCACCTAGCCGTAGCACAGATACGCAGTATTTT
NA	TRBV4-1	NA	TRBJ1-2	CASSQVGRTIDGYTF	TGCGCCAGCAGCCAAGTGGGCAGGACCATAGATGGCTACACCTTC
NA	TRBV7-2	few	TRBJ1-5	CASSLVQQQPQHF	TGTGCCAGCAGCTTAGTACAACAACAGCCCCAGCATTTT
TRBD1	TRBV9	few	TRBJ2-1	CASSDRGIYNEQFF	TGTGCCAGCAGTGACAGGGGGATCTACAATGAGCAGTTCTTC
NA	TRBV6-1	few	TRBJ2-1	CASSEGLDRLNEQFF	TGTGCCAGCAGTGAAGGTCTCGACAGATTAAATGAGCAGTTCTTC
NA	TRBV6-1	few	TRBJ2-5	CASSEGGWVETQYF	TGTGCCAGCAGTGAAGGGGGTTGGGTAGAGACCCAGTACTTC
NA	TRBV4-1	NA	TRBJ1-5	CAAGVPGTFQPQHF	TGCGCCGCCGGGGTCCCAGGGACCTTTCAGCCCCAGCATTTT
TRBD1	TRBV19	NA	TRBJ2-1	CASRGPRTGGIYEQFF	TGTGCCAGTAGGGGACCTCGGACAGGGGGGATCTATGAGCAGTTCTTC
NA	TRBV29-1	NA	TRBJ2-1	CSVEDGYNEQFF	TGCAGCGTTGAAGATGGGTACAATGAGCAGTTCTTC
NA	TRBV20-1	many	TRBJ2-3	CSAPGSTDTQYF	TGCAGTGCGCCCGGTAGCACAGATACGCAGTATTTT
NA	TRBV2	NA	TRBJ1-6	CASSTGSYNSPLHF	TGTGCCAGCAGCACAGGGTCCTATAATTCACCCCTCCACTTT
TRBD2	TRBV18	many	TRBJ2-3	CASSPPGLAGGAITQYF	TGTGCCAGCTCACCCCCTGGACTAGCGGGGGGGGCGATCACGCAGTATTTT
TRBD1	TRBV7-9	NA	TRBJ1-5	CASSPGTVSNQLQHF	TGTGCCAGCAGCCCCGGGACAGTTAGCAATCAGCTCCAGCATTTT
TRBD1	TRBV6-6	NA	TRBJ2-1	CASSYSGTGVGNEQFF	TGTGCCAGCAGTTACTCCGGGACAGGGGTGGGGAATGAGCAGTTCTTC
TRBD2	TRBV10-2	few	TRBJ2-4	CATAGGIKNIQYF	TGCGCCACTGCGGGGGGTATCAAAAACATTCAGTACTTC
NA	TRBV10-2	NA	TRBJ2-2	CASSESHRANTGELFF	TGCGCCAGCAGTGAGTCGCACAGGGCGAACACCGGGGAGCTGTTTTTT
TRBD2	TRBV4-2	many	TRBJ2-3	CASSQDPSGGAGTDTQYF	TGTGCCAGCAGCCAAGACCCTAGCGGGGGGGCTGGCACAGATACGCAGTATTTT
NA	TRBV28	NA	TRBJ2-4	CASSLSYIQYF	TGTGCCAGCAGTTTGAGTTACATTCAGTACTTC
NA	TRBV6-1	NA	TRBJ2-6	CASSGRTGANVLTF	TGTGCCAGCAGTGGCAGGACTGGGGCCAACGTCCTGACTTTC
NA	TRBV11-2	many	TRBJ2-3	CASSVGRAADTQYF	TGTGCCAGCAGCGTAGGGAGAGCTGCAGATACGCAGTATTTT
TRBD2	TRBV20-1	NA	TRBJ2-1	CSARDLAGATNEQFF	TGCAGTGCTAGAGACCTAGCGGGGGCTACAAATGAGCAGTTCTTC
NA	TRBV5-1	few	TRBJ1-6	CASSLEGVRDSPLHF	TGCGCCAGCAGCTTGGAAGGGGTTAGGGATTCACCCCTCCACTTT
NA	TRBV20-1	many	TRBJ1-5	CSARAGRENQPQHF	TGCAGTGCTAGAGCTGGCAGAGAGAATCAGCCCCAGCATTTT
TRBD1	TRBV29-1	few	TRBJ2-1	CSVPLQGTQFF	TGCAGCGTCCCGTTACAGGGGACGCAGTTCTTC